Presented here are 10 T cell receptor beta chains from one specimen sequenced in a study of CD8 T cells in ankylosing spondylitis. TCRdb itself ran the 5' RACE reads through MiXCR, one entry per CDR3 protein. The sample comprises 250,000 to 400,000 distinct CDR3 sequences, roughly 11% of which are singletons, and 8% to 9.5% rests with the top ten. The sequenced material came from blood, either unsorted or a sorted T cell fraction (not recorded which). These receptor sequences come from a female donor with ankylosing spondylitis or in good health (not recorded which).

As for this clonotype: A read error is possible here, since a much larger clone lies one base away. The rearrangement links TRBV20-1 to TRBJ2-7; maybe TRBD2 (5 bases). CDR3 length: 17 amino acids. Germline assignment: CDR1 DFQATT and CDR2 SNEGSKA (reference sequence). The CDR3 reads CCARDSGRASNAYEQYF. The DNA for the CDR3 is TGCTGTGCTAGAGATTCGGGAAGGGCTTCAAATGCCTACGAGCAGTACTTC.

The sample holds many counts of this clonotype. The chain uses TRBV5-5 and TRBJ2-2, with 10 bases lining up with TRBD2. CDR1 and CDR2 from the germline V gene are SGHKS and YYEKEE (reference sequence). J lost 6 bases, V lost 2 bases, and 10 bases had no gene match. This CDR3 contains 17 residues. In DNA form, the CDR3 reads TGTGCCAGCAGCTTAGTTCCCGGGACTAGCGCGGCCGGGGAGCTGTTTTTT. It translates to CASSLVPGTSAAGELFF.

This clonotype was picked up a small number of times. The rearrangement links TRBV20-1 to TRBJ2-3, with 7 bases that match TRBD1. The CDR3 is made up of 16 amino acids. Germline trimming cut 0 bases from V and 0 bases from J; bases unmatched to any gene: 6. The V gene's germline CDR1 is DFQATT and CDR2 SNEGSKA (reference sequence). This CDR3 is CSAREKDRASTDTQYF. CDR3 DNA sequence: TGCAGTGCTAGAGAAAAAGACAGGGCTAGCACAGATACGCAGTATTTT.

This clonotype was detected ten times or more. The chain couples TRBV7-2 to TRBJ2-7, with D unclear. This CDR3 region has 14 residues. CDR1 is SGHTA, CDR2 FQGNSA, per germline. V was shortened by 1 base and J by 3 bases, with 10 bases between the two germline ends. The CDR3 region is CASSLVEQSYEQYF. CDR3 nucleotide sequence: TGTGCCAGCAGCTTAGTCGAACAGAGCTACGAGCAGTACTTC.

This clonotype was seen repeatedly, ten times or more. The DNA of the CDR3 is TGCAGTGCTACCCTTTTATCACGACTAGCGGGGGGGCGGGATACGCAGTATTTT. Protein product: CSATLLSRLAGGRDTQYF. The chain has TRBV20-1 and TRBJ2-3; 14 bases align to TRBD2. The V and J ends lost 4 bases and 6 bases, in that order; junction bases with no gene match: 15. Germline CDR1 and CDR2: DFQATT and SNEGSKA (reference sequence). CDR3 length: 18 residues.

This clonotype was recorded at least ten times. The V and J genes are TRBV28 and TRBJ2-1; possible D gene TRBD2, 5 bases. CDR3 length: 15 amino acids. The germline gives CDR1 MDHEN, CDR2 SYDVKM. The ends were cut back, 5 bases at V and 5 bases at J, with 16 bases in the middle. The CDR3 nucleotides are TGTGCCAGCAGTCACCCGGTGGAGGTCAACAATGAGCAGTTCTTC. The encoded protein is CASSHPVEVNNEQFF.

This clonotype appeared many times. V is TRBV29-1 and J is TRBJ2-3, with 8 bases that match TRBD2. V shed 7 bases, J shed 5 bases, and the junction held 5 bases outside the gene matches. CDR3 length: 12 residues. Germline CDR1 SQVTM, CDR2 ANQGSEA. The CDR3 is CSGRLAGDTQYF. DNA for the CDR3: TGCAGCGGCAGGCTAGCGGGAGATACGCAGTATTTT.

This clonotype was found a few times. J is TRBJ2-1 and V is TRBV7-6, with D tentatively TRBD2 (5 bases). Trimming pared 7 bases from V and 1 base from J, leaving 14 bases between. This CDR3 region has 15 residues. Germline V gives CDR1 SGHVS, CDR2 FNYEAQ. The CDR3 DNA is TGTGCCAGCACCCTAGCCGCACAGTCCTACAATGAGCAGTTCTTC. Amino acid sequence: CASTLAAQSYNEQFF.

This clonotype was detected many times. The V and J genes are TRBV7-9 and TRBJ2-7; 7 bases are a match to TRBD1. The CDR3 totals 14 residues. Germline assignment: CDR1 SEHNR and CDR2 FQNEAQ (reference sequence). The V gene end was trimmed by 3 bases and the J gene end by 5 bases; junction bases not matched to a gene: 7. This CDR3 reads CASSFEGAGDEQYF. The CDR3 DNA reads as TGTGCCAGCAGCTTTGAGGGGGCCGGTGACGAGCAGTACTTC.

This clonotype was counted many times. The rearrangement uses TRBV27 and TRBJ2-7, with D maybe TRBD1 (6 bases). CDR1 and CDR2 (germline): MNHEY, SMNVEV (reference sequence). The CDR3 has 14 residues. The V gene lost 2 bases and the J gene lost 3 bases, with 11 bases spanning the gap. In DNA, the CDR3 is TGTGCCAGCAGTTTACGAGGGGGTTTCTACGAGCAGTACTTC. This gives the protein CASSLRGGFYEQYF.